These 15 T cell receptor beta chains came from one sample sequenced in a study of cytotoxic CD8 clonotypes in ibrutinib-treated CLL. Measured with immunoSEQ multiplex PCR; TCRdb has only the in-frame clones, and not every one. Among tens of thousands of clones, roughly 50% were seen once, and the ten largest hold approximately 24%. Specimen: PBMCs, collected at disease progression, from a patient treated with ibrutinib. Receptor source: a human donor with chronic lymphocytic leukemia.

This clone was seen only once. DNA for the CDR3: TGTGCCAGCAGCGAAGGCGGCGATGAGCAGTTCTTC. Translated, it gives CASSEGGDEQFF. V and J are TRBV7-8 and TRBJ2-1; D ambiguous. The CDR3 totals 12 residues. Germline V gene sequence: CDR1 SGHVS, CDR2 FQNEAQ. Trimming cost V 5 bases and J 8 bases, with 10 bases left between them.

The gene calls are TRBV27 and TRBJ1-5; perhaps TRBD1 as D (5 bases). Per germline, CDR1 MNHEY and CDR2 SMNVEV (reference sequence). The CDR3 is 15 amino acids. V lost 6 bases and J 0 bases, leaving 12 bases between the germline ends. CDR3 bases: TGTGCCAGCAGCTGGACCCAGGGTAGCAATCAGCCCCAGCATTTT. Translated: CASSWTQGSNQPQHF.

V usage is TRBV27 and J usage is TRBJ1-5; D remains ambiguous. CDR1 MNHEY and CDR2 SMNVEV come from the germline V gene (reference sequence). This CDR3 is built from 13 residues. Trimming left V 4 bases short and J 0 bases short, with 4 bases between. The CDR3 here is CASSYFSNQPQHF. The CDR3 coding sequence is TGTGCCAGCAGTTACTTTAGCAATCAGCCCCAGCATTTT.

The chain joins TRBV30 to TRBJ2-3, with 7 bases matching TRBD2. Germline V lookup: CDR1 GTSNPN, CDR2 SVGIG (reference sequence). This CDR3 is built from 12 residues. V shed 2 bases and J 5 bases; nucleotides not matched to a gene: 1. CDR3 DNA: TGTGCCTGGAGTCCGGGGGGAGATACGCAGTATTTT. Its translation: CAWSPGGDTQYF. The full variable domain, with the rest looked up from reference TRBV30 and TRBJ2-3, is SQTIHQWPATLVQPVGSPLSLECTVEGTSNPNLYWYRQAAGRGLQLLFYSVGIGQISSEVPQNLSASRPQDRQFILSSKKLLLSDSGFYLCAWSPGGDTQYFGPGTRLTVL.

The V gene is TRBV5-6, the J gene TRBJ2-3; D is undetermined. Germline V CDR1 and CDR2: SGHDT, YYEEEE. The CDR3 totals 16 residues. Trimming took 3 bases from V and 2 from J, leaving 16 bases between them. DNA for the CDR3: TGTGCCAGCAGCTATTTCGCGGCAACGGACACAGATACGCAGTATTTT. Translation gives CASSYFAATDTDTQYF.

The chain carries TRBV28 and TRBJ1-2; the match to TRBD1 covers 7 bases. The CDR3 loop spans 15 amino acids. Germline V gives CDR1 MDHEN, CDR2 SYDVKM. V shed 6 bases and J 2 bases; nucleotides not matched to a gene: 9. The CDR3 nucleotides are TGTGCCAGCAGGCCCCTAGACAGGGCCAACTATGGCTACACCTTC. Amino acids: CASRPLDRANYGYTF.

The chain joins TRBV14 to TRBJ1-4, with a weak D call TRBD1 (5 bases). The V gene lost 4 bases and the J gene lost 5 bases, with 14 bases spanning the gap. The CDR3 runs to 15 residues. Per germline, CDR1 SGHDN and CDR2 FVKESK. The CDR3 loop is CASSLWGTSNEKLFF. The DNA for the CDR3 is TGTGCCAGCAGCCTCTGGGGGACTTCGAATGAAAAACTGTTTTTT.

The chain links TRBV18 to TRBJ2-7; the D gene is possibly TRBD1 (5 bases). The CDR3 is 16 amino acids. Trimming shortened V by 0 bases and J by 3 bases, and 15 bases separated the two germline ends. Germline V gene data show CDR1 as KGHSH and CDR2 as LQKENI. CDR3 nucleotide sequence: TGTGCCAGCTCACCACCACGCCAGGGTCTGTACTACGAGCAGTACTTC. It is translated as CASSPPRQGLYYEQYF.

This clone has ten or more counts. This chain joins TRBV7-8 and TRBJ1-1, with D possibly matching TRBD1 (5 bases). This CDR3 is built from 15 residues. Germline lookup yields CDR1 SGHVS and CDR2 FQNEAQ. V was shortened by 4 bases and J by 3 bases, with 15 bases between the two germline ends. The CDR3 DNA sequence: TGTGCCAGCAGCTCTCACGGGGCGGCGGACACTGAAGCTTTCTTT. Amino acid sequence: CASSSHGAADTEAFF.

This sequence joins TRBV7-9 and TRBJ2-7; D ambiguous. Trimming pared 5 bases from V and 4 bases from J, leaving 9 bases between. Germline CDR1 is SEHNR and CDR2 is FQNEAQ (reference sequence). CDR3 length: 12 residues. The CDR3: CASSGDGYEQYF. CDR3 nucleotides: TGTGCCAGCAGCGGGGATGGGTACGAGCAGTACTTC. Complete variable domain (other parts from reference TRBV7-9 and TRBJ2-7): DTGVSQNPRHKITKRGQNVTFRCDPISEHNRLYWYRQTLGQGPEFLTYFQNEAQLEKSRLLSDRFSAERPKGSFSTLEIQRTEQGDSAMYLCASSGDGYEQYFGPGTRLTVT.

J is TRBJ2-7 and V is TRBV6-1; 7 bases are shared with TRBD1. This CDR3 is 15 amino acids long. Unmatched junction bases numbered 10, after V lost 7 bases and J lost 1 base. From germline, CDR1 is MNHNS and CDR2 SASEGT. The CDR3 DNA follows: TGTGCCAGCACCGAATCGACAGGGAGTTCCTACGAGCAGTACTTC. Protein product: CASTESTGSSYEQYF.

The V and J genes are TRBV5-1 and TRBJ2-7; TRBD1 agrees at 7 bases. V was clipped by 7 bases and J by 5 bases; unmatched bases: 9. CDR3 size: 13 residues. Germline CDR1 and CDR2: SGHRS and YFSETQ. In DNA, the CDR3 is TGCGCCAGCGGAAGGAACAGGGGCGACGAGCAGTACTTC. This codes for CASGRNRGDEQYF.

This chain uses TRBV7-9 with TRBJ2-1; D tentatively reads TRBD1 or TRBD2 (6 bases each). V lost 5 bases and J lost 9, with 20 bases in between. Germline V gene lookup returns CDR1 SEHNR and CDR2 FQNEAQ (reference sequence). This CDR3 has 15 amino acids. This CDR3 reads CASSLRGLPGSEQFF. The CDR3 DNA is TGTGCCAGCAGCCTACGGGGGCTCCCGGGCAGTGAGCAGTTCTTC.

The J gene is TRBJ2-3, the V gene TRBV28; TRBD1 or TRBD2 may be the D gene (5 bases each). Per germline, CDR1 MDHEN and CDR2 SYDVKM. Deletions cut 2 bases from V and 3 bases from J, with 6 bases between. The CDR3 contains 13 residues. The CDR3 region is CASSLEGTDTQYF. The CDR3 nucleotides are TGTGCCAGCAGTTTAGAGGGGACAGATACGCAGTATTTT.

In this sample, this clone turned up once. V usage is TRBV28 and J usage is TRBJ2-7; 9 bases agree with TRBD2. Trimming removed 6 bases from V and 6 bases from J; junction bases left unmatched: 6. The germline V gene encodes CDR1 MDHEN and CDR2 SYDVKM. The CDR3 extends over 13 amino acids. The CDR3 loop reads CASSMGLASEQYF. Written as DNA, the CDR3 is TGTGCCAGCAGCATGGGACTAGCTAGCGAGCAGTACTTC. Combining the CDR3 with reference TRBV28 and TRBJ2-7 gives the whole variable domain DVKVTQSSRYLVKRTGEKVFLECVQDMDHENMFWYRQDPGLGLRLIYFSYDVKMKEKGDIPEGYSVSREKKERFSLILESASTNQTSMYLCASSMGLASEQYFGPGTRLTVT.